The 5 T cell receptor beta chains in this list originate from one sample, sequenced in a study of cytomegalovirus exposure and HLA in healthy donors. In the PCR, 60 Vbeta and 13 Jbeta primers were used. Some clones are missing from TCRdb's copy, which holds only in-frame ones; the method was immunoSEQ multiplex PCR. The sample holds some 140,000 clones, around 81% seen once. The sample consisted of PBMCs. The receptor set was obtained from a woman aged 40 to 50 in good health and CMV-seropositive.

This rearrangement joins TRBV29-1 to TRBJ1-1, with 9 bases matching TRBD1. The CDR3 extends over 13 amino acids. CDR1 SQVTM and CDR2 ANQGSEA come from the germline V gene. The V and J ends lost 7 bases and 2 bases, in that order; junction bases with no gene match: 5. CDR3: CSASTGGNTEAFF. DNA for the CDR3: TGCAGCGCTTCGACAGGGGGAAACACTGAAGCTTTCTTT.

The chain employs TRBV27 and TRBJ1-2; D gene uncertain. The germline V gene has CDR1 MNHEY and CDR2 SMNVEV (reference sequence). V was clipped by 2 bases and J by 0 bases, with 13 bases between them. CDR3 length: 16 residues. DNA for the CDR3: TGTGCCAGCAGTTTAGGAGGAGTTCGGCCTAACTATGGCTACACCTTC. The encoded protein is CASSLGGVRPNYGYTF.

The rearrangement uses TRBV10-3 and TRBJ2-1; TRBD2 agrees at 9 bases. Per germline, CDR1 ENHRY and CDR2 SYGVKD. The CDR3 runs 18 residues. The V and J ends lost 2 bases and 2 bases, in that order; junction bases with no gene match: 10. This CDR3 is CAISESASGISAYNEQFF. The CDR3 DNA reads TGTGCCATCAGTGAGAGTGCTAGCGGGATTAGCGCCTACAATGAGCAGTTCTTC.

The CDR3 is CASSSGLASYNEQFF. CDR3 coding DNA: TGCGCCAGCAGCTCGGGACTAGCCTCCTACAATGAGCAGTTCTTC. J is TRBJ2-1 and V is TRBV5-1; 9 positions match TRBD2. Looked up from germline, CDR1 is SGHRS and CDR2 is YFSETQ. The trim removed 3 bases at V and 0 bases at J, leaving 1 base unmatched. The CDR3 loop spans 15 amino acids. Full variable domain (missing parts from reference TRBV5-1 and TRBJ2-1): KAGVTQTPRYLIKTRGQQVTLSCSPISGHRSVSWYQQTPGQGLQFLFEYFSETQRNKGNFPGRFSGRQFSNSRSEMNVSTLELGDSALYLCASSSGLASYNEQFFGPGTRLTVL.

The chain joins TRBV4-1 to TRBJ2-1, with 9 bases fitting TRBD2. With 4 bases clipped from V and 6 bases from J, the junction kept 7 bases outside the gene matches. CDR3 length: 15 residues. From germline, CDR1 is MGHRA and CDR2 YSYEKL. The CDR3 here is CASSPGLAWLNEQFF. The DNA for the CDR3 is TGCGCCAGCAGCCCTGGACTAGCGTGGCTCAATGAGCAGTTCTTC.